A selection of T cell receptor beta chains follows, all from one sample in a study of T-cell reconstitution after alpha-beta-depleted transplantation in children. TCRdb re-analysed the PCR reads in MiXCR, keeping a single row per CDR3 protein. This sample has under 850,000 distinct CDR3 sequences, with about an eighth found just once. The sequencing used PBMCs, collected before TCRalphabeta/CD19-depleted stem cell transplant. These receptors all come from a girl aged 2-10 years with congenital amegakaryocytic thrombocytopenia, due to receive a stem cell transplant. Both conserved end residues are part of each CDR3. D genes are given only for firm matches. Not every row has a clone size; where given, it reads once, few, many or a size class.

j_call v_call d_call clone_size cdr3_nt cdr3_aa
TRBJ1-2 TRBV14 . many TGTGCCAGCAGCCAGCCTTCAGACTATGGCTACACCTTC CASSQPSDYGYTF
TRBJ2-7 TRBV7-9 TRBD1 . TGTGCCGGCAGCTCTCGGGACAGGGGAGATTTTGAGCAGTACTTC CAGSSRDRGDFEQYF
TRBJ2-3 TRBV2 TRBD2 . TGTGCCAGCAGTTTTGGGGGACTAGCGGGAAATACGCAGTATTTT CASSFGGLAGNTQYF
TRBJ1-1 TRBV30 . . TGTGCCTGGAGTCCCGCGCGGAACACTGAAGCTTTCTTT CAWSPARNTEAFF
TRBJ2-1 TRBV7-9 TRBD2 many TGTGCCAGCAGCAGCACTAGCGGGAGGTTGGATGAGCAGTTCTTC CASSSTSGRLDEQFF
TRBJ2-3 TRBV20-1 TRBD2 many TGCAGTGGCGTGGGCGGGAGTCGAACAGATACGCAGTATTTT CSGVGGSRTDTQYF
TRBJ2-3 TRBV6-2/TRBV6-3 . . TGTGCCAGCAGCCAGGACTCCCTCCGGGCAACAGATACGCAGTATTTT CASSQDSLRATDTQYF
TRBJ2-7 TRBV5-6 . . TGTGCCAGCAGCCGGAGCCGATACGAGCAGTACTTC CASSRSRYEQYF
TRBJ2-3 TRBV20-1 . many TGCAGTGCTAGGCGGGACATGGCTAGCACAGATACGCAGTATTTT CSARRDMASTDTQYF
TRBJ2-4 TRBV12-3/TRBV12-4 . few TGTGCCAGCAGTTTAGGAGGATCCGGAACCGAACGGAACATTCAGTACTTC CASSLGGSGTERNIQYF
TRBJ2-7 TRBV12-3/TRBV12-4 TRBD1 few TGTGCCAGCAGAGAGACAGGGTCATCCTACGAGCAGTACTTC CASRETGSSYEQYF
TRBJ2-3 TRBV20-1 . many TGCAGTGCGGGAAGGGCGGAGGACACAGATACGCAGTATTTT CSAGRAEDTDTQYF
TRBJ2-1 TRBV20-1 TRBD1 few TGCAGTGCTAGACCCTACGGGACAGGGGACAGGAATGAGCAGTTCTTC CSARPYGTGDRNEQFF
TRBJ2-2 TRBV29-1 TRBD1 . TGCAGCGTCCACGGGACAGCGAACACCGGGGAGCTGTTTTTT CSVHGTANTGELFF
TRBJ1-2 TRBV18 . . TGTGCCAGCTCACGACAACTCGTAGCCTCGAACTATGGCTACACCTTC CASSRQLVASNYGYTF
TRBJ2-1 TRBV7-9 . . TGTGCCAGCCCTTGGCAGTTCTTC CASPWQFF
TRBJ2-1 TRBV2 . . TGTGCCAGCAGTGAAGACTGGGTCTCCTACAATGAGCAGTTCTTC CASSEDWVSYNEQFF
TRBJ1-1 TRBV28 TRBD1 many TGTGCCAGCAGTTTCCCTTTGACAGGGGGAACTGAAGCTTTCTTT CASSFPLTGGTEAFF
TRBJ2-7 TRBV12-5 . . TGTGCTAGTGTTCCCTCGCAGGCCGGGGCGGGGTGGGAGCAGTACTTC CASVPSQAGAGWEQYF
TRBJ2-7 TRBV5-1 . . TGCGCCAGCAGCTTTGAAACACCACCCGAGCAGTACTTC CASSFETPPEQYF
TRBJ2-1 TRBV3-1 TRBD2 few TGTGCCAGCAGCCAAGTCCGGACTAGCCACAATGAGCAGTTCTTC CASSQVRTSHNEQFF
TRBJ2-1 TRBV5-4 . few TGTGCCAGCAGCTTGGAGTTCCTCAATGAGCAGTTCTTC CASSLEFLNEQFF
TRBJ1-3 TRBV29-1 . few TGCAGCGTTGGACTTGGAAACACCATATATTTT CSVGLGNTIYF
TRBJ2-7 TRBV7-2 . many TGTGCCAGCAGCCCCGATAGGGCCTACTCCTACGAGCAGTACTTC CASSPDRAYSYEQYF
TRBJ2-3 TRBV7-2 TRBD2 many TGTGCCAGCAGCTTAGAAGCGGGACTAGCTGCAGATACGCAGTATTTT CASSLEAGLAADTQYF
TRBJ1-2 TRBV27 TRBD1 . TGTGCCAGCAGTTTATTCGGGACAGCCTATGGCTACACCTTC CASSLFGTAYGYTF
TRBJ2-1 TRBV4-1 . few TGCGCCAGCAGCCACGCGGGAAGGGAGCAGTTCTTC CASSHAGREQFF
TRBJ2-1 TRBV7-9 TRBD2 . TGTGCCAGCAGCTTAGTAGGGACTAGCGGCGGCAATGAGCAGTTCTTC CASSLVGTSGGNEQFF
TRBJ2-5 TRBV20-1 . many TGCAGTGCTCCTGCGAAGGGACAAGAGACCCAGTACTTC CSAPAKGQETQYF
TRBJ1-3 TRBV28 TRBD1 many TGTGCCAGCAGCCGGATCCACAGGGGAAGCACCATATATTTT CASSRIHRGSTIYF
TRBJ1-1 TRBV28 . . TGTGCCAGCAGTTTAGGGGGGGGCTGGTACACTGAAGCTTTCTTT CASSLGGGWYTEAFF
TRBJ2-7 TRBV20-1 . . . CRDPALGYRYYCEQYF
TRBJ1-1 TRBV7-7 TRBD1 many TGTGCCAGCAGCTTGGACAGGAGCACTGAAGCTTTCTTT CASSLDRSTEAFF
TRBJ2-3 TRBV5-1 . few TGCGCCAGCAGCTTGGAGCCGGGCCCTACGGGGGATACGCAGTATTTT CASSLEPGPTGDTQYF
TRBJ2-7 TRBV21-1 . . TGTGCCAGCAGCAAAGCTCCGGCGCGGGAGGACACCTACGAGCAGTACTTC CASSKAPAREDTYEQYF
TRBJ2-1 TRBV5-6 TRBD2 many TGTGCCAGCAGAGGTACTAGCGGGAGCTTTAATGAGCAGTTCTTC CASRGTSGSFNEQFF
TRBJ2-1 TRBV4-1 . many TGCGCCAGCAGCTATCGGGACCCGACAGACGCCTCCTACAATGAGCAGTTCTTC CASSYRDPTDASYNEQFF